This T cell receptor beta chain was sequenced during a study of CD8 T cells in ankylosing spondylitis. The germline CDR1 and CDR2 sequences are GTSNPN and SVGIG (reference sequence). V lost 0 bases to trimming and J lost 2 bases, with 6 bases between them. The CDR3 is made up of 13 amino acids. The study, taken as a whole, reports: Seemingly distinctive of ankylosing spondylitis blood was a TCR beta motif formed by eight highly homologous variants. A number of the motif variants had already been described in reactive arthritis synovial fluid and blood. Disease-linked clones reportedly concentrated significantly in matched ankylosing spondylitis synovial fluid.

As regards this clonotype: Its antigen is not identified.

Generation of TCR beta libraries employed quantitative 5'-RACE incorporating molecular barcodes. TCRdb analysed the 5' RACE reads with MiXCR anew, one entry per CDR3 protein. The data contain about 66,000 distinct CDR3 sequences, 6.2% of them singletons. V gene TRBV30 combines with J gene TRBJ2-3; D not resolved. Sequencing was carried out using synovial fluid, either unsorted or a sorted T cell fraction (not recorded which). The sequence was collected from a male donor with ankylosing spondylitis. Here the CDR3 reads CAWSVWVTDTQYF. CDR3 nucleotide sequence: TGTGCCTGGAGTGTCTGGGTCACAGATACGCAGTATTTT. Looking up the rest from reference TRBV30 and TRBJ2-3 gives the full variable domain: SQTIHQWPATLVQPVGSPLSLECTVEGTSNPNLYWYRQAAGRGLQLLFYSVGIGQISSEVPQNLSASRPQDRQFILSSKKLLLSDSGFYLCAWSVWVTDTQYFGPGTRLTVL.